These T cell receptor beta chains were read from a single sample in a study of T cells in Graves' hyperthyroidism and ophthalmopathy. TCRdb passed the multiplex PCR reads through MiXCR, listing each CDR3 protein once. The sample holds about 420,000 distinct CDR3 sequences, about an eighth seen once. The sample comprised blood. All receptors come from a woman between 18 and 29 years old with Graves' hyperthyroidism. CDR3s include the opening cysteine and the closing phenylalanine or tryptophan. The order of the fields is clone size, D gene, J gene, V gene, CDR3 protein, CDR3 DNA. The D gene is left open where the match is weak. The size entry is marked missing in some rows and otherwise reads once, few, many or a size class.

NA TRBD2 TRBJ2-4 TRBV4-1 CASGQVAGVGNIQYF TGCGCCAGCGGCCAAGTAGCGGGTGTAGGGAACATTCAGTACTTC
NA NA TRBJ1-2 TRBV20-1 CSARDSPGLGYGYTF TGCAGTGCTAGAGATTCGCCAGGGTTGGGCTATGGCTACACCTTC
NA NA TRBJ2-5 TRBV29-1 CSVDRAASGETQYF TGCAGCGTTGACAGGGCCGCATCGGGGGAGACCCAGTACTTC
many NA TRBJ1-2 TRBV28 CASSLWKGGNPLKSTRGGYTF TGTGCCAGCAGTTTATGGAAAGGCGGGAACCCTCTTAAATCGACGCGAGGTGGCTACACCTTC
many NA TRBJ1-1 TRBV30 CAWSGTTDSHLTEAFF TGTGCCTGGAGTGGTACAACCGACAGCCACTTGACTGAAGCTTTCTTT
many TRBD1 TRBJ1-1 TRBV19 CASNMDRGLLEAFF TGTGCCAGTAACATGGACAGGGGGCTGCTTGAAGCTTTCTTT
many TRBD1 TRBJ2-2 TRBV7-9 CASSFEVDRGPPTGELFF TGTGCCAGCAGCTTCGAGGTGGACAGGGGGCCCCCCACCGGGGAGCTGTTTTTT
NA NA TRBJ1-6 TRBV12-3/TRBV12-4 CASRNPNSPLHF TGTGCCAGCAGGAACCCGAATTCACCCCTCCACTTT
many NA TRBJ1-1 TRBV5-6 CASSLMTGGSEAFF TGTGCCAGCAGCTTAATGACAGGTGGGTCTGAAGCTTTCTTT
many NA TRBJ1-1 TRBV6-1 CASGHKLGTEAFF TGTGCCAGCGGGCATAAATTGGGCACTGAAGCTTTCTTT
few TRBD1 TRBJ2-2 TRBV15 CATSRDDRVGTGELFF TGTGCCACCAGCAGAGATGACAGGGTTGGGACCGGGGAGCTGTTTTTT
NA NA TRBJ1-2 TRBV4-1 CASSQARTVAGYTF TGCGCCAGCAGCCAAGCCCGGACAGTGGCTGGCTACACCTTC
NA NA TRBJ2-7 TRBV29-1 CSVKLSLSYEQYF TGCAGCGTTAAACTCTCGCTGTCCTACGAGCAGTACTTC
NA NA TRBJ2-1 TRBV29-1 CSVEGPSSYNEQFF TGCAGCGTCGAAGGCCCCAGCTCCTACAATGAGCAGTTCTTC
many TRBD2 TRBJ2-7 TRBV7-6 CASSRSGGSSYEQYF TGTGCCAGCAGCCGTAGCGGGGGTTCCTCCTACGAGCAGTACTTC
many NA TRBJ1-2 TRBV2 CASGTALRYTF TGTGCCAGCGGGACCGCTCTTAGGTACACCTTC
NA NA TRBJ1-3 TRBV4-1 CASSQGRREWSSGNTIYF TGCGCCAGCAGCCAAGGTCGGAGGGAATGGAGCTCTGGAAACACCATATATTTT
many NA TRBJ2-7 TRBV9 CASSVGAESLKGYEQYF TGTGCCAGCAGCGTAGGGGCCGAGTCCCTCAAGGGGTACGAGCAGTACTTC
NA TRBD2 TRBJ2-6 TRBV19 CASSISGREGGANVLTF TGTGCCAGTAGTATATCGGGCAGGGAGGGAGGGGCCAACGTCCTGACTTTC
NA NA TRBJ1-1 TRBV19 CASKEGQGWTEAFF TGTGCCAGTAAGGAGGGGCAGGGCTGGACTGAAGCTTTCTTT
many NA TRBJ2-2 TRBV5-8 CASSWTYGGELFF TGTGCCAGCAGCTGGACCTATGGCGGGGAGCTGTTTTTT
many NA TRBJ2-1 TRBV11-2 CASSLMNEQFF TGTGCCAGCAGCTTAATGAATGAGCAGTTCTTC
NA TRBD1 TRBJ1-2 TRBV6-6 CASSYTGGAMSYTF TGTGCCAGCAGTTACACAGGGGGTGCAATGTCCTACACCTTC
many NA TRBJ1-1 TRBV6-5 CASSYSLGTEAFF TGTGCCAGCAGTTACTCGTTAGGCACTGAAGCTTTCTTT
many TRBD2 TRBJ2-1 TRBV7-9 CASRSGLAGTYNEQFF TGTGCCAGCAGATCGGGACTAGCGGGGACCTACAATGAGCAGTTCTTC
many NA TRBJ2-3 TRBV3-1 CASSQEEGSHTQYF TGTGCCAGCAGCCAAGAAGAGGGGAGCCATACGCAGTATTTT
many TRBD1 TRBJ1-5 TRBV3-1 CASSLTGLNQPQHF TGTGCCAGCAGCCTGACAGGGCTCAATCAGCCCCAGCATTTT
few NA TRBJ2-1 TRBV3-1 CASSQGRAYYEQFF TGTGCCAGCAGCCAAGGGCGGGCGTACTATGAGCAGTTCTTC
many NA TRBJ2-7 TRBV11-2 CASSLDHLAFEQYF TGTGCCAGCAGCTTAGACCACCTAGCGTTCGAGCAGTACTTC
many NA TRBJ1-1 TRBV28 CASSLLKTDTSNTEAFF TGTGCCAGCAGTTTATTAAAGACAGACACGTCGAACACTGAAGCTTTCTTT
many NA TRBJ1-1 TRBV30 CAWSKNTEAFF TGTGCCTGGAGTAAGAACACTGAAGCTTTCTTT
NA NA TRBJ1-1 TRBV6-6 CASSYPGHGTEAFF TGTGCCAGCAGTTACCCGGGTCACGGCACTGAAGCTTTCTTT
few NA TRBJ1-5 TRBV29-1 CSAPPRDVSPHQPQHF TGCAGCGCCCCGCCCCGGGACGTAAGTCCGCATCAGCCCCAGCATTTT
NA NA TRBJ1-5 TRBV15 CATSREGGPNQPQHF TGTGCCACCAGCAGAGAGGGGGGTCCCAATCAGCCCCAGCATTTT
many TRBD2 TRBJ2-1 TRBV5-1 CASSLVTSGINEQFF TGCGCCAGCAGCTTGGTGACTAGCGGGATCAATGAGCAGTTCTTC
few NA TRBJ1-5 TRBV12-3/TRBV12-4 CASSPSLTEGNQPQHF TGTGCCAGCAGCCCCTCTCTGACAGAGGGCAATCAGCCCCAGCATTTT
NA TRBD2 TRBJ2-1 TRBV20-1 CSASGTGTSGYLDYNEQFF TGCAGTGCTAGTGGAACCGGGACTAGCGGGTACCTGGATTACAATGAGCAGTTCTTC
few NA TRBJ2-3 TRBV24-1 CATSEGGAGADTQYF TGTGCCACCAGTGAGGGGGGCGCGGGGGCAGATACGCAGTATTTT
few NA TRBJ2-7 TRBV20-1 CSARDLGRPSYEQYF TGCAGTGCTAGAGATCTGGGACGGCCCTCCTACGAGCAGTACTTC
few TRBD1 TRBJ1-4 TRBV12-3/TRBV12-4 CASSPGWEGAGIVKSHNEKLFF TGTGCCAGCAGCCCCGGTTGGGAGGGGGCGGGAATTGTGAAGTCCCATAATGAAAAACTGTTTTTT
few NA TRBJ1-5 TRBV19 CASSVNENQPQHF TGTGCCAGTAGTGTCAATGAGAATCAGCCCCAGCATTTT
NA NA TRBJ1-5 TRBV2 CASSEEKGGQPQHF TGTGCCAGCAGTGAAGAGAAGGGTGGGCAGCCCCAGCATTTT
many TRBD2 TRBJ2-7 TRBV28 CASSKLAGGTYEQYF TGTGCCAGCAGCAAACTAGCGGGAGGGACTTACGAGCAGTACTTC
many NA TRBJ1-5 TRBV28 CASTRTASNQPQHF TGTGCCAGCACACGGACAGCTAGCAATCAGCCCCAGCATTTT
many TRBD1 TRBJ1-1 TRBV28 CASRPGTANTEAFF TGTGCCAGCAGGCCCGGGACAGCGAACACTGAAGCTTTCTTT
many NA TRBJ2-7 TRBV2 CASGRGPYEQYF TGTGCCAGCGGGCGCGGTCCCTACGAGCAGTACTTC
few NA TRBJ2-1 TRBV2 CASSETLSPYNEQFF TGTGCCAGCAGTGAGACCCTTAGTCCCTACAATGAGCAGTTCTTC
many TRBD1 TRBJ2-2 TRBV6-2/TRBV6-3 CASSTGDPGELFF TGTGCCAGCAGCACAGGGGACCCCGGGGAGCTGTTTTTT
many NA TRBJ2-7 TRBV27 CASSFGRDRSYEQYF TGTGCCAGCAGTTTCGGCAGGGACCGCTCCTACGAGCAGTACTTC
many TRBD2 TRBJ2-3 TRBV7-9 CASSLAKREVMTDTQYF TGTGCCAGCAGCTTAGCCAAGCGGGAGGTTATGACAGATACGCAGTATTTT
many NA TRBJ1-1 TRBV6-1 CASSEAENTEAFF TGTGCCAGCAGTGAAGCGGAGAACACTGAAGCTTTCTTT
NA NA TRBJ1-2 TRBV5-1 CASSMEGGNYGYTF TGCGCCAGCAGCATGGAAGGGGGGAACTATGGCTACACCTTC